One sample yielded the 28 T cell receptor beta chains listed below, sequenced in a study of blood T cell repertoires in COVID-19. Libraries were prepared by immunoSEQ multiplex PCR; TCRdb keeps only in-frame clonotypes and omits some of them. Of about 220,000 clones in the sample, around 86% were seen once. Specimen: peripheral blood. The receptor source for this set is a woman over 75 with COVID-19, enrolled during active disease.

V is TRBV18 and J is TRBJ1-4, with D perhaps matching TRBD1 (5 bases). The CDR3 sequence is 16 residues long. Germline loops: CDR1 KGHSH, CDR2 LQKENI. V was clipped by 3 bases and J by 4 bases, with 15 bases between them. CDR3 region: CASSPQMTVVNEKLFF. In DNA form, the CDR3 reads TGTGCCAGCTCACCGCAGATGACAGTAGTTAATGAAAAACTGTTTTTT.

The chain uses TRBV6-6 and TRBJ2-5, with a possible D match to TRBD1 (5 bases). Germline values: CDR1 MNHNY, CDR2 SVGAGI (reference sequence). This CDR3 region has 13 residues. V gave up 0 bases and J gave up 5 bases, with 7 bases separating them. The CDR3 here is CASSYSAGETQYF. The CDR3 DNA sequence: TGTGCCAGCAGTTACTCGGCAGGGGAGACCCAGTACTTC.

This clone was found a few times. The chain carries TRBV5-1 and TRBJ2-1, with D perhaps matching TRBD1 (6 bases). Trimming took off 7 bases at V and 0 bases at J, with 14 bases between the two ends. The CDR3 has 15 amino acids. CDR1 is SGHRS, CDR2 YFSETQ, per germline. CDR3 region: CASALQGASYNEQFF. CDR3 DNA: TGCGCCAGCGCCTTACAGGGTGCCTCCTACAATGAGCAGTTCTTC.

The V gene is TRBV28, the J gene TRBJ2-3; 7 bases are shared with TRBD1. Germline V CDR1 and CDR2: MDHEN, SYDVKM. V shed 8 bases and J 11 bases; nucleotides not matched to a gene: 10. The CDR3 contains 12 residues. The CDR3 region has the DNA TGTGCCAGCTCAGAACCCGGGACAGAGCAGTATTTT. Its protein is CASSEPGTEQYF.

The chain uses TRBV15 and TRBJ2-3; 14 positions agree with TRBD2. The CDR3 is made up of 15 amino acids. Germline CDR1 and CDR2: LNHNV and YYDKDF (reference sequence). The junction had 3 bases not matched to a gene; V was cut back by 7 bases and J by 3 bases. CDR3 residues: CATTTSGRVTDTQYF. CDR3 bases: TGTGCCACCACGACTAGCGGGAGGGTGACAGATACGCAGTATTTT.

The chain recombines TRBV3-1 (or the pseudogene TRBV3-2) with TRBJ1-1; 8 bases align to TRBD1. V was pared by 4 bases and J by 1 base, with 5 bases of the junction left unmatched. Per germline, CDR1 LGHDT and CDR2 YNNKEL (reference sequence). This CDR3 contains 15 residues. CDR3 sequence: CASSRGQAWNTEAFF. CDR3 DNA: TGTGCCAGCAGCCGGGGACAGGCGTGGAACACTGAAGCTTTCTTT.

The V and J genes are TRBV18 and TRBJ1-1; tentatively, D is TRBD1 (5 bases). Trimming took off 6 bases at V and 4 bases at J, with 18 bases between the two ends. The CDR3 loop spans 15 amino acids. Looked up from germline, CDR1 is KGHSH and CDR2 is LQKENI. The CDR3 region is CASSPSLGRGTEAFF. CDR3 DNA sequence: TGTGCCAGCTCCCCCTCATTGGGGCGGGGCACTGAAGCTTTCTTT. Full variable domain (remainder filled in from reference TRBV18 and TRBJ1-1): NAGVMQNPRHLVRRRGQEARLRCSPMKGHSHVYWYRQLPEEGLKFMVYLQKENIIDESGMPKERFSAEFPKEGPSILRIQQVVRGDSAAYFCASSPSLGRGTEAFFGQGTRLTVV.

The rearrangement joins TRBV3-1 (or the pseudogene TRBV3-2) to TRBJ2-5; 8 bases agree with TRBD2. The CDR3 extends over 13 amino acids. With 8 bases clipped from V and 5 bases from J, the junction kept 7 bases outside the gene matches. The germline gives CDR1 LGHDT, CDR2 YNNKEL (reference sequence). The CDR3 here is CASEGLVQETQYF. The CDR3 DNA is TGTGCCAGCGAGGGACTAGTACAGGAGACCCAGTACTTC.

The V call is TRBV7-2, the J call TRBJ1-1, with a possible D match to TRBD1 (5 bases). Germline CDR1 and CDR2: SGHTA and FQGNSA. V dropped 3 bases and J dropped 4 bases, with 12 bases sitting between them. The CDR3 contains 14 residues. The CDR3 bases are TGTGCCAGCAGCTTGCTCCGGGGGATCACTGAAGCTTTCTTT. Encoded protein: CASSLLRGITEAFF.

The rearrangement joins TRBV7-9 to TRBJ2-7, with 7 bases fitting TRBD1. This CDR3 region has 16 residues. J lost 2 bases, V lost 4 bases, and 11 bases had no gene match. CDR1 is SEHNR, CDR2 FQNEAQ, per germline (reference sequence). CDR3 sequence reads: CASSYIMTGSTYEQYF. The CDR3 DNA sequence: TGTGCCAGCAGCTATATCATGACAGGGTCAACCTACGAGCAGTACTTC.

The rearrangement links TRBV3-1 (or the pseudogene TRBV3-2) to TRBJ1-1; TRBD1 is a possible D gene (6 bases). The germline V gene has CDR1 LGHDT and CDR2 YNNKEL (reference sequence). V lost 4 bases and J 14 bases, leaving 20 bases between the germline ends. CDR3 size: 13 residues. This chain's CDR3 is CASSPKLVTGAFF. The CDR3 DNA is TGTGCCAGCAGCCCCAAGTTGGTGACAGGAGCCTTCTTT.

This rearrangement joins TRBV6-5 to TRBJ1-4; no clear D gene. Germline V lookup: CDR1 MNHEY, CDR2 SVGAGI. V shed 7 bases and J shed 2 bases, with 8 bases lying between them. This CDR3 region has 13 residues. The CDR3, as DNA: TGTGCCAGCATGGCAGATACTAATGAAAAACTGTTTTTT. It is translated as CASMADTNEKLFF.

The chain combines TRBV5-4 with TRBJ2-3; D is perhaps TRBD2 (7 bases). The CDR3 has 16 residues. The V gene's germline CDR1 is SGHNT and CDR2 YYREEE (reference sequence). V lost 0 bases, J lost 3 bases, and 14 bases lay in between. CDR3 in DNA: TGTGCCAGCAGCTTGGGCGGGGGCGCGAGTACAGATACGCAGTATTTT. It codes for CASSLGGGASTDTQYF. The full variable domain, completed using reference TRBV5-4 and TRBJ2-3, is ETGVTQSPTHLIKTRGQQVTLRCSSQSGHNTVSWYQQALGQGPQFIFQYYREEENGRGNFPPRFSGLQFPNYSSELNVNALELDDSALYLCASSLGGGASTDTQYFGPGTRLTVL.

This CDR3 reads CASIGGTAYEQYF. In DNA form, the CDR3 reads TGTGCCAGCATTGGAGGGACAGCCTACGAGCAGTACTTC. The chain has TRBV28 and TRBJ2-7; D is possibly TRBD1 (7 bases). Germline V lookup: CDR1 MDHEN, CDR2 SYDVKM. The CDR3 spans 13 residues. V lost 7 bases, J lost 2 bases, and 12 bases lay in between.

This chain uses TRBV7-2 with TRBJ1-1; D unclear. Trimming removed 7 bases from V and 0 bases from J, with 15 bases in between. CDR3 length: 15 residues. CDR1 and CDR2 (germline): SGHTA, FQGNSA. This CDR3 reads CASTSGWEMNTEAFF. The CDR3 DNA reads TGTGCCAGCACCAGTGGCTGGGAGATGAACACTGAAGCTTTCTTT.

J is TRBJ2-5 and V is TRBV3-1 (or the pseudogene TRBV3-2); D might be TRBD2 (5 bases). There are 13 residues in the CDR3. Trimming removed 2 bases from V and 9 bases from J, with 13 bases in between. The germline gives CDR1 LGHDT, CDR2 YNNKEL (reference sequence). The CDR3 DNA reads TGTGCCAGCAGCCAAACTTACGAGGAGGCCCAGTACTTC. As protein: CASSQTYEEAQYF.

The chain combines TRBV5-1 with TRBJ1-1; D is perhaps TRBD1 (6 bases). CDR1 is SGHRS and CDR2 is YFSETQ in the germline V gene. The V gene lost 0 bases and the J gene lost 4 bases, with 7 bases spanning the gap. The CDR3 covers 13 residues. The CDR3 bases are TGCGCCAGCAGCTTGGCAGGGGCCACTGAAGCTTTCTTT. Protein: CASSLAGATEAFF.

The chain links TRBV5-4 to TRBJ2-5; the D gene is possibly TRBD2 (5 bases). Germline lookup yields CDR1 SGHNT and CDR2 YYREEE (reference sequence). The CDR3 runs 13 residues. Trimming stripped 2 bases from V and 4 bases from J, with 9 bases between. As DNA, the CDR3 is TGTGCCAGCAGCTTACACGGAGGAGAGACCCAGTACTTC. Protein sequence: CASSLHGGETQYF.

The chain combines TRBV7-9 with TRBJ2-1, with a weak D call TRBD2 (7 bases). CDR3 length: 14 amino acids. Germline assignment: CDR1 SEHNR and CDR2 FQNEAQ (reference sequence). Trimming took 3 bases from V and 7 from J, leaving 13 bases between them. CDR3 in amino acids: CASSFGGPQNEQFF. CDR3 coding DNA: TGTGCCAGCAGCTTCGGGGGGCCGCAGAATGAGCAGTTCTTC.

This clone appeared once. This chain links TRBV30 with TRBJ1-6, with D possibly matching TRBD1 (5 bases). V lost 2 bases and J 10 bases, leaving 15 bases between the germline ends. Germline V gene data show CDR1 as GTSNPN and CDR2 as SVGIG (reference sequence). CDR3 length: 14 amino acids. This chain's CDR3 is CAWSPGGRGSPLHF. Written as DNA, the CDR3 is TGTGCCTGGAGTCCTGGGGGGAGAGGATCACCCCTCCACTTT. Drawing the rest from reference TRBV30 and TRBJ1-6, the complete variable domain is SQTIHQWPATLVQPVGSPLSLECTVEGTSNPNLYWYRQAAGRGLQLLFYSVGIGQISSEVPQNLSASRPQDRQFILSSKKLLLSDSGFYLCAWSPGGRGSPLHFGNGTRLTVT.

The table lists this clone with a count of one. The rearrangement uses TRBV12-3 or TRBV12-4 and TRBJ2-1; 8 bases are shared with TRBD2. The J segment lost 6 bases and the V segment lost 6 bases, leaving 4 bases of the junction unmatched. The CDR3 is made up of 13 amino acids. CDR3 amino acids: CASSKTSGNEQFF. The DNA for the CDR3 is TGTGCCAGCAGCAAAACTAGCGGCAATGAGCAGTTCTTC.

CDR3 in amino acids: CAWSGTGEQYF. DNA for the CDR3: TGTGCCTGGAGTGGGACAGGGGAACAGTACTTC. The chain recombines TRBV30 with TRBJ2-7; 9 positions match TRBD1. Germline-derived CDR1 and CDR2 are GTSNPN and SVGIG (reference sequence). V lost 1 base to trimming and J lost 10 bases; unmatched junction nucleotides: 2. This CDR3 has 11 residues.

The rearrangement joins TRBV15 to TRBJ2-5; 8 bases fit TRBD2. The CDR3 extends over 18 amino acids. With 1 base clipped from V and 0 bases from J, the junction kept 10 bases outside the gene matches. Germline CDR1 and CDR2: LNHNV and YYDKDF (reference sequence). CDR3 sequence: CATSRGRSGGGYQETQYF. In DNA, the CDR3 is TGTGCCACCAGCAGAGGAAGGAGCGGGGGAGGGTACCAAGAGACCCAGTACTTC.

The chain carries TRBV19 and TRBJ1-4; D is unresolved. CDR1 and CDR2 (germline): LNHDA, SQIVND (reference sequence). There are 14 residues in the CDR3. The ends were cut back, 4 bases at V and 0 bases at J, with 6 bases in the middle. The CDR3: CASSNRATNEKLFF. The CDR3 nucleotides are TGTGCCAGTAGTAACAGAGCAACTAATGAAAAACTGTTTTTT.

The V call is TRBV27, the J call TRBJ2-7; 9 bases match TRBD1. Germline V gene lookup returns CDR1 MNHEY and CDR2 SMNVEV (reference sequence). The CDR3 has 16 residues. The ends lost 2 bases at V and 5 bases at J; junction bases unmatched: 10. The CDR3 region has the DNA TGTGCCAGCAGTTTAGGGTTGGGACAGGGAGGTAACGAGCAGTACTTC. It yields the protein CASSLGLGQGGNEQYF.

In its sample, this clone was seen once. Here the CDR3 DNA reads TGTGCCAGCAGCTACGACGGGGCAACTAATGAAAAACTGTTTTTT. Its protein is CASSYDGATNEKLFF. The V call is TRBV16, the J call TRBJ1-4; D remains ambiguous. V was clipped by 5 bases and J by 0 bases, with 10 bases between them. Germline CDR1 is KGHSY and CDR2 is FQNENV. CDR3 length: 15 amino acids.

V gene TRBV2 combines with J gene TRBJ2-3; TRBD2 aligns across 10 bases. CDR1 is SNHLY and CDR2 is FYNNEI in the germline V gene. This CDR3 spans 14 amino acids. The V segment lost 6 bases and the J segment 3 bases; nucleotides outside the gene matches: 3. The CDR3 is CASRLAGGTDTQYF. In DNA, the CDR3 is TGTGCCAGCAGGTTAGCGGGGGGAACAGATACGCAGTATTTT. Combining the CDR3 with reference TRBV2 and TRBJ2-3 gives the whole variable domain EPEVTQTPSHQVTQMGQEVILRCVPISNHLYFYWYRQILGQKVEFLVSFYNNEISEKSEIFDDQFSVERPDGSNFTLKIRSTKLEDSAMYFCASRLAGGTDTQYFGPGTRLTVL.

This sequence joins TRBV28 and TRBJ2-3, with D perhaps matching TRBD2 (6 bases). Per germline, CDR1 MDHEN and CDR2 SYDVKM. Trimming shortened V by 7 bases and J by 3 bases, and 14 bases separated the two germline ends. This CDR3 is built from 14 residues. The DNA for the CDR3 is TGTGCCAGCACCCTTTCGGGACTGACAGATACGCAGTATTTT. It specifies CASTLSGLTDTQYF.